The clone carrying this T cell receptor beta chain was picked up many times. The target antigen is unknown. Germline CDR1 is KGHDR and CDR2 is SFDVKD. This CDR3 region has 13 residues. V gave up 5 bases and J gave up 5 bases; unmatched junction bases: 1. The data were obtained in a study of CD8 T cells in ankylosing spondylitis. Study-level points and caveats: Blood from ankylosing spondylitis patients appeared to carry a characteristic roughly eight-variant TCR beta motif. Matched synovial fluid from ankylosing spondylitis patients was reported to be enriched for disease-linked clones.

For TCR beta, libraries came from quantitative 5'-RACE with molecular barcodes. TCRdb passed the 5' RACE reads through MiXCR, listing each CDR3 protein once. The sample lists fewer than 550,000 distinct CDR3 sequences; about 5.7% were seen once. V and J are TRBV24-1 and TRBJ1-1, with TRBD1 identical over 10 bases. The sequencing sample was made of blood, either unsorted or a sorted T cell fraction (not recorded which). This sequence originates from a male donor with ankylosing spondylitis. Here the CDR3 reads CATSVGQGTEAFF. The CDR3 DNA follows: TGTGCCACCAGTGTGGGACAGGGGACTGAAGCTTTCTTT.